The T cell receptor (beta chain) described here comes from a study of T cells in Graves' hyperthyroidism and ophthalmopathy. This clonotype has more than one count but fewer than ten. TCR beta CDR3 regions were amplified from RNA. First-round RT-PCR with HTBI primers amplified the TCR CDR3 region. Each CDR3 protein gets one entry after TCRdb re-called the multiplex PCR reads with MiXCR. The sample lists some 350,000 distinct CDR3 sequences; approximately 15% were seen once. The receptor comes from a woman aged 18-30 years with Graves' hyperthyroidism that later progressed to Graves' ophthalmopathy. Sequenced: blood.

CDR3 in amino acids: CASSESSRRYNSPLHF. The CDR3 DNA sequence: TGTGCCAGCAGTGAAAGCTCGAGGAGATATAATTCACCCCTCCACTTT. This rearrangement joins TRBV2 to TRBJ1-6; D ambiguous. Germline V gene sequence: CDR1 SNHLY, CDR2 FYNNEI. The germline V and J ends were trimmed by 2 bases and 4 bases, with 12 bases remaining between them. The length of the CDR3 is 16 residues.